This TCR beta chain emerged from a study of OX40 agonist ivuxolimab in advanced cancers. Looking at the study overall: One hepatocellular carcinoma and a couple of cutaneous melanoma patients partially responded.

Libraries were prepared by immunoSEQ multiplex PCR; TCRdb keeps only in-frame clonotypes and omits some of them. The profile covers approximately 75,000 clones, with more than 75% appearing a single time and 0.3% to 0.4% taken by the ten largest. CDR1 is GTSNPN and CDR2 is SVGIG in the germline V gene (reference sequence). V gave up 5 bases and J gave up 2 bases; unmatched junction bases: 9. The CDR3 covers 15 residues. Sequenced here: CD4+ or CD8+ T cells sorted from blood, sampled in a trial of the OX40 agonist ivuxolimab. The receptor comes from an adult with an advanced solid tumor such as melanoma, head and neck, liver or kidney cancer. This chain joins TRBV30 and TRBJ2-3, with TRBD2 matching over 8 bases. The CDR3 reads CAWASKAGVTDTQYF. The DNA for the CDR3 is TGTGCCTGGGCTTCAAAAGCGGGAGTCACAGATACGCAGTATTTT.